This T cell receptor (beta chain) comes out of a study of T cell repertoires in cytomegalovirus infection. At the level of the study: Indications of both CMV infection and matching HLA type were provided by public TCR beta signatures. General study points: Dominating the ex vivo response were TCR beta clonotypes that were CMV-specific and HLA-C-restricted. There were carriers of CMV plus the relevant HLA, and cumulative public TCR beta family frequency identified them.

The CDR3 has 13 amino acids. Germline V gene data show CDR1 as KGHSH and CDR2 as LQKENI. The germline V and J ends were trimmed by 3 bases and 7 bases, with 10 bases remaining between them. Comments on this clonotype: Antigen: not known.

TCRdb re-derived calls from the reads in MiXCR, one entry per CDR3 protein. Of about 360,000 distinct CDR3 sequences in the sample, about a sixth were seen once. The rearrangement uses TRBV18 and TRBJ1-5, with a weak D call TRBD1 (5 bases). The sequencing input was PBMCs. This clonotype was obtained from a human donor in good health (CMV status not recorded). Some clones in this sample may be carry-over from other donors' samples. The CDR3 bases are TGTGCCAGCTCACCCGAAACAGGCCAGCCCCAGCATTTT. Its protein product is CASSPETGQPQHF.